A single sample is the source of the 29 T cell receptor beta chains below, sequenced in a study of T cell repertoires in cytomegalovirus infection. MiXCR was run by TCRdb on the reads, yielding one entry per CDR3 protein. The sample comprises 900,000 to 950,000 distinct CDR3 sequences, more than 25% of which are singletons, and 11% to 15% rests with the top ten. No antigens are known for them. Sequenced here: cultured CD8+ T cells from PBMCs, sampled from culture after CMV antigen stimulation. The receptors derive from a human donor in good health (CMV status not recorded). Some clones in this sample may be carry-over from other donors' samples.

The rearrangement uses TRBV27 and TRBJ2-2; D is uncertain. Germline CDR1 and CDR2: MNHEY and SMNVEV (reference sequence). CDR3 length equals 12 residues. V dropped 8 bases and J dropped 7 bases, with 11 bases sitting between them. The CDR3, as DNA: TGTGCCAGCGCTTATTCCAACGGGGAGCTGTTTTTT. This translates into CASAYSNGELFF.

The chain couples TRBV28 to TRBJ1-1, with TRBD1 identical over 8 bases. Trimming took 7 bases from V and 5 from J; bases not matched to a gene: 9. Germline-derived CDR1 and CDR2 are MDHEN and SYDVKM. The CDR3 is 14 amino acids. The CDR3 protein is CASKETGEGTEAFF. The CDR3 region has the DNA TGTGCCAGCAAAGAGACAGGGGAGGGGACTGAAGCTTTCTTT.

This clonotype was recorded a few times. V usage is TRBV7-9 and J usage is TRBJ2-7; 8 nucleotides agree with TRBD2. Trimming took 3 bases from V and 4 from J; bases not matched to a gene: 5. Germline CDR1 is SEHNR and CDR2 is FQNEAQ (reference sequence). CDR3 length: 14 amino acids. CDR3 residues: CASSFSGESYEQYF. The CDR3 DNA follows: TGTGCCAGCAGCTTTAGCGGGGAGTCGTACGAGCAGTACTTC. Variable domain in full (rest from reference TRBV7-9 and TRBJ2-7): DTGVSQNPRHKITKRGQNVTFRCDPISEHNRLYWYRQTLGQGPEFLTYFQNEAQLEKSRLLSDRFSAERPKGSFSTLEIQRTEQGDSAMYLCASSFSGESYEQYFGPGTRLTVT.

The chain couples TRBV27 to TRBJ2-6; 12 nucleotides align to TRBD1. Trimming took 0 bases from V and 2 from J; bases not matched to a gene: 5. This CDR3 is built from 19 residues. Germline lookup yields CDR1 MNHEY and CDR2 SMNVEV (reference sequence). The CDR3 DNA is TGTGCCAGCAGTTTATCCGGGACAGGGGGCTATGCTGGGGCCAACGTCCTGACTTTC. Its protein is CASSLSGTGGYAGANVLTF.

This clonotype occurred a few times. The chain uses TRBV27 and TRBJ2-1; 9 bases align to TRBD1. The CDR3 runs 14 residues. Trimming removed 7 bases from V and 8 bases from J; junction bases left unmatched: 9. Germline V gene lookup returns CDR1 MNHEY and CDR2 SMNVEV (reference sequence). Here the CDR3 DNA reads TGTGCCAGCACAGGACAGGGGCCGTGGGATGAGCAGTTCTTC. Its protein is CASTGQGPWDEQFF.

As to this clonotype: Since a much larger clone is just one base distant, this may be a read error. The chain uses TRBV7-6 and TRBJ2-7; 7 bases are shared with TRBD1. Germline V CDR1 and CDR2: SGHVS, FNYEAQ. The CDR3 is 13 residues long. J was trimmed by 6 bases and V by 4 bases; bases with no gene match: 6. The CDR3 DNA is TGTGCCAGCAGCTGGGGACAGAGCTTCGAGCAGTACTTC. This codes for CASSWGQSFEQYF.

CDR3 sequence (DNA): TGTGCCAGCAGCCAACCCAGGCCACCTAGGACCCAGTACTTC. It is translated as CASSQPRPPRTQYF. The V gene is TRBV3-1, the J gene TRBJ2-5; D gene ambiguous. Germline V gene data show CDR1 as LGHDT and CDR2 as YNNKEL (reference sequence). Trimming left V 2 bases short and J 7 bases short, with 14 bases between. This CDR3 has 14 amino acids.

CDR3 sequence (DNA): TGCAGTGCTAGAGACCGGGACTTCACAGATACGCAGTATTTT. This codes for CSARDRDFTDTQYF. The rearrangement links TRBV20-1 to TRBJ2-3; TRBD2 might be the D (6 bases). The ends were cut back, 0 bases at V and 2 bases at J, with 9 bases in the middle. The CDR3 totals 14 residues. Looked up from germline, CDR1 is DFQATT and CDR2 is SNEGSKA (reference sequence).

The chain combines TRBV4-1 with TRBJ2-3; 8 bases align to TRBD2. Germline lookup yields CDR1 MGHRA and CDR2 YSYEKL. Germline trimming cut 10 bases from V and 3 bases from J; bases unmatched to any gene: 9. The CDR3 length is 14 residues. The CDR3 DNA follows: TGCGCCACCGAGGCGGGGGGAGAAACAGATACGCAGTATTTT. This codes for CATEAGGETDTQYF.

In its sample, this clonotype was seen many times. The chain joins TRBV12-3 or TRBV12-4 to TRBJ2-1, with 13 bases identical to TRBD2. The J segment lost 7 bases and the V segment lost 6 bases, leaving 6 bases of the junction unmatched. This CDR3 has 15 amino acids. The CDR3: CASSLLAGGPNEQFF. For the CDR3, the DNA is TGTGCCAGCAGCTTACTAGCGGGGGGGCCAAATGAGCAGTTCTTC.

The chain carries TRBV4-3 and TRBJ2-3, with 8 positions matching TRBD2. This CDR3 has 16 residues. Germline CDR1 reads LGHNA; CDR2 reads YSLEER. V was pared by 3 bases and J by 5 bases, with 10 bases of the junction left unmatched. The CDR3 region is CASSQIDGGAGDTQYF. The CDR3 coding sequence is TGCGCCAGCAGCCAGATCGACGGGGGGGCCGGAGATACGCAGTATTTT.

V and J are TRBV4-1 and TRBJ2-3, with D maybe TRBD2 (5 bases). The ends were cut back, 1 base at V and 3 bases at J, with 11 bases in the middle. Germline values: CDR1 MGHRA, CDR2 YSYEKL. This CDR3 is built from 15 residues. The CDR3 loop reads CASSQVIGETDTQYF. The CDR3 bases are TGCGCCAGCAGCCAAGTTATCGGGGAGACAGATACGCAGTATTTT.

This sequence joins TRBV6-6 and TRBJ2-5; D is perhaps TRBD2 (7 bases). Trimming shortened V by 1 base and J by 3 bases, and 36 bases separated the two germline ends. Germline lookup yields CDR1 MNHNY and CDR2 SVGAGI (reference sequence). This CDR3 has 23 residues. CDR3 nucleotide sequence: TGTGCCAGCAGTTACTTAAGAGGGGGGGGGCCCTTTAAGAGTGCTGGGCAGGAAGAGACCCAGTACTTC. Protein: CASSYLRGGGPFKSAGQEETQYF.

The CDR3 loop is CATSLTDEETQYF. Here the CDR3 DNA reads TGTGCCACCAGCCTGACGGACGAAGAGACCCAGTACTTC. The chain uses TRBV15 and TRBJ2-5; D unresolved. Germline V CDR1 and CDR2: LNHNV, YYDKDF (reference sequence). The CDR3 sequence is 13 residues long. The V end was cut by 5 bases, the J end by 3 bases, with 10 bases between.

Note on this clonotype: This may be a read error, as it is one base from a much larger clone. This chain joins TRBV7-2 and TRBJ2-7; possible D gene TRBD1, 6 bases. The V end lost 5 bases, the J end lost 6 bases, and 17 bases lay between the germline ends. CDR1 and CDR2 from the germline V gene are SGHTA and FQGNSA. This CDR3 region has 14 residues. The CDR3 DNA reads TGTGCCAGCAGCCTCAACTGGGGGCCCCGCGAGCAGTACGTC. Its protein product is CASSLNWGPREQYV.

This clonotype was counted a few times. The rearrangement uses TRBV2 and TRBJ2-2; 10 bases line up with TRBD1. The V gene's germline CDR1 is SNHLY and CDR2 FYNNEI. V was pared by 4 bases and J by 4 bases, with 6 bases of the junction left unmatched. CDR3 length equals 16 residues. CDR3 sequence (DNA): TGTGCCAGCAGTGTAAGACAGGGGGCGGGCACCGGGGAGCTGTTTTTT. Protein sequence: CASSVRQGAGTGELFF.

This clonotype has a handful of counts. This chain uses TRBV7-9 with TRBJ1-4; no reliable D call. The germline CDR1 and CDR2 sequences are SEHNR and FQNEAQ (reference sequence). V lost 1 base and J lost 6, with 6 bases in between. The CDR3 is 13 amino acids. The CDR3 here is CASSLGGYEKLFF. As DNA, the CDR3 is TGTGCCAGCAGCTTAGGAGGGTATGAAAAACTGTTTTTT. The full variable domain, its missing parts supplied by reference TRBV7-9 and TRBJ1-4, is DTGVSQNPRHKITKRGQNVTFRCDPISEHNRLYWYRQTLGQGPEFLTYFQNEAQLEKSRLLSDRFSAERPKGSFSTLEIQRTEQGDSAMYLCASSLGGYEKLFFGSGTQLSVL.

The chain joins TRBV14 to TRBJ2-1; D may be TRBD2 (5 bases). The CDR3 has 16 residues. CDR1 and CDR2 (germline): SGHDN, FVKESK. The V gene lost 1 base and the J gene lost 5 bases, with 15 bases spanning the gap. This CDR3 is CASSQASLAINNEQFF. The CDR3 coding sequence is TGTGCCAGCAGCCAAGCGTCGTTAGCGATTAACAATGAGCAGTTCTTC.

This chain uses TRBV11-2 with TRBJ2-4, with D possibly matching TRBD1 (5 bases). CDR3 length: 17 residues. Trimming shortened V by 5 bases and J by 1 base, and 18 bases separated the two germline ends. The germline gives CDR1 SGHAT, CDR2 FQNNGV. The CDR3 reads CASSRKGPAAAKNIQYF. The DNA of the CDR3 is TGTGCCAGCAGCCGGAAGGGGCCCGCGGCGGCCAAAAACATTCAGTACTTC.

In this sample, this clonotype turned up many times. CDR3 region: CAIDKRVPVGYTF. The DNA of the CDR3 is TGTGCCATCGACAAGAGGGTGCCGGTAGGCTACACCTTC. This chain connects TRBV7-2 to TRBJ1-2; D is uncertain. Germline values: CDR1 SGHTA, CDR2 FQGNSA. V was cut by 10 bases and J by 8 bases, with 20 bases left in between. This CDR3 contains 13 residues. Drawing the rest from reference TRBV7-2 and TRBJ1-2, the complete variable domain is GAGVSQSPSNKVTEKGKDVELRCDPISGHTALYWYRQSLGQGLEFLIYFQGNSAPDKSGLPSDRFSAERTGGSVSTLTIQRTQQEDSAVYLCAIDKRVPVGYTFGSGTRLTVV.

This clonotype was found a few times. The rearrangement links TRBV6-1 to TRBJ1-4; 10 bases are a match to TRBD1. Germline-derived CDR1 and CDR2 are MNHNS and SASEGT. J lost 6 bases, V lost 4 bases, and 8 bases had no gene match. This CDR3 is 16 amino acids long. CDR3 region: CASSADRGPRDEKLFF. The DNA of the CDR3 is TGTGCCAGCAGTGCTGACAGGGGGCCCCGTGATGAAAAACTGTTTTTT.

The J gene is TRBJ2-1, the V gene TRBV19; TRBD2 might be the D (7 bases). V gave up 5 bases and J gave up 10 bases, with 21 bases separating them. CDR3 length: 15 residues. Germline V lookup: CDR1 LNHDA, CDR2 SQIVND (reference sequence). Here the CDR3 DNA reads TGTGCCAGTAGTTCAGGCGGGGGCCCCGGCAGGGAGCAGTTCTTC. Its protein product is CASSSGGGPGREQFF. The full variable domain, its missing parts supplied by reference TRBV19 and TRBJ2-1, is DGGITQSPKYLFRKEGQNVTLSCEQNLNHDAMYWYRQDPGQGLRLIYYSQIVNDFQKGDIAEGYSVSREKKESFPLTVTSAQKNPTAFYLCASSSGGGPGREQFFGPGTRLTVL.

The genes are TRBV5-1 and TRBJ1-1; a possible D gene is TRBD1 (5 bases). This CDR3 has 13 residues. V was shortened by 3 bases and J by 5 bases, with 11 bases between the two germline ends. In germline, CDR1 is SGHRS, CDR2 YFSETQ. In nucleotides, the CDR3 is TGCGCCAGCAGCTATGGGACGGCTACTGAAGCTTTCTTT. Translating gives CASSYGTATEAFF.

This chain connects TRBV13 to TRBJ2-3; D is unclear. Germline CDR1 PRHDT, CDR2 FYEKMQ (reference sequence). Trimming took off 1 base at V and 3 bases at J, with 11 bases between the two ends. There are 15 residues in the CDR3. The DNA for the CDR3 is TGTGCCAGCAGCTTAGTGGGCCTAGGAACAGATACGCAGTATTTT. Its translation is CASSLVGLGTDTQYF.

This clonotype was observed many times. V gene TRBV7-2 combines with J gene TRBJ2-1; 8 positions match TRBD2. In germline, CDR1 is SGHTA, CDR2 FQGNSA. The CDR3 is 14 residues long. Unmatched junction bases numbered 8, after V lost 5 bases and J lost 8 bases. DNA for the CDR3: TGTGCCAGCAGCCTTAGCGGGGTGGGGGATGAGCAGTTCTTC. Translation: CASSLSGVGDEQFF.

This clonotype was seen once. A read error may produce the germline difference seen at one junction end. The chain joins TRBV5-1 to TRBJ2-1; tentative D call: TRBD1 (6 bases). In germline, CDR1 is SGHRS, CDR2 YFSETQ. The CDR3 consists of 15 residues. In DNA, the CDR3 is TGCGCCAACAGCCCGGACAGTAAGATACACAATGAGCAGTTCTTC. This codes for CANSPDSKIHNEQFF.

The chain is built from TRBV6-2 or TRBV6-3 and TRBJ1-2; 9 positions agree with TRBD1. The J segment lost 8 bases and the V segment lost 6 bases, leaving 13 bases of the junction unmatched. The CDR3 totals 15 residues. Per the germline V gene, CDR1 is MNHEY and CDR2 is SVGEGT. The CDR3 reads CASRTNRDRERGYTF. In DNA, the CDR3 is TGTGCCAGCAGAACCAACCGGGACAGGGAAAGGGGCTACACCTTC.

The V call is TRBV6-8, the J call TRBJ2-7; TRBD1 or TRBD2 may be the D gene (5 bases each). Germline-derived CDR1 and CDR2 are MNHGY and SAAAGT. V was trimmed by 4 bases and J by 2 bases, leaving 9 bases between them. This CDR3 is 13 amino acids long. CDR3 in amino acids: CASSWGPAYEQYF. In nucleotides, the CDR3 is TGTGCCAGCAGTTGGGGACCCGCCTACGAGCAGTACTTC.

The chain combines TRBV5-6 with TRBJ1-5; TRBD1 agrees at 11 bases. J lost 4 bases, V lost 4 bases, and 7 bases had no gene match. CDR3 length: 16 residues. Germline V gene sequence: CDR1 SGHDT, CDR2 YYEEEE. The CDR3 DNA is TGTGCCAGCAGCCTAAGGACAGGGGGCAGGAATCAGCCCCAGCATTTT. Translated, it gives CASSLRTGGRNQPQHF.